The 2 T cell receptor beta chains reported below all come from one sample, sequenced in a study of T cells expressing NK-cell markers. TCRdb reanalyzed the 5' RACE reads and collapses them to one entry per CDR3 protein, without DNA. The clone table shows some 390,000 distinct CDR3 sequences, with the ten largest holding around a tenth. Sequences were obtained from blood T cells: a sorted CD56 or NKG2C T cell subset, CD4+ or CD8+ T cells, or bulk PBMC T cells (not recorded which). These TCRs come from a woman in her fifties or sixties in good health.

The V gene is TRBV7-3, the J gene TRBJ2-2; checking the TCRdb D call of TRBD2 is not possible without DNA. The length of the CDR3 is 13 residues. Per germline, CDR1 SGHTA and CDR2 FQGTGA. The CDR3 sequence is CASSPSRKGELFF.

The chain recombines TRBV5-8 with TRBJ2-1; TCRdb gives TRBD2 as the D gene, but with no DNA this cannot be confirmed. The CDR3 extends over 15 amino acids. Germline CDR1 is SGHTS and CDR2 is YDEGEE. The CDR3 sequence: CASRRRLAGQNEQFF.